This record looks at one T cell receptor beta chain sequence and its context. Its antigen is as yet unknown. V was cut by 4 bases and J by 4 bases, with 17 bases left in between. In germline, CDR1 is SGDLS, CDR2 YYNGEE. The CDR3 has 15 residues. All donors participated as healthy donors of bone marrow. This sample stems from a study of cytomegalovirus exposure and HLA in healthy donors. Study-wide context: Researchers found that roughly 81% of around 400 genotyped donors fell within the Caucasian-associated ancestry cluster.

Regarding the study as a whole: What was likely a sequencing artifact was a cluster of highly shared sequence variants. Owing to their indistinguishability, certain V segments, notably TRBV6-2 and TRBV6-3, were excluded.

The PCR used 60 Vbeta and 13 Jbeta primers. Libraries were prepared by immunoSEQ multiplex PCR; TCRdb keeps only in-frame clonotypes and omits some of them. The sample shows roughly 200,000 clones, approximately 85% of them seen only once. This rearrangement joins TRBV9 to TRBJ2-5, with D possibly being TRBD2 (6 bases). The TCR sequence derives from a woman in her forties or fifties in good health and CMV-seronegative. Sequencing was carried out using PBMCs. The CDR3 region is CASSSQGGLGETQYF. CDR3 bases: TGTGCCAGCAGCTCCCAGGGAGGATTAGGAGAGACCCAGTACTTC.